Listed below are T cell receptor beta chains from one sample, sequenced in a study of beta chain features in type 1 diabetes. TCRdb's copy holds only in-frame clones and misses some; the assay was immunoSEQ multiplex PCR. The sample includes 640,000 or so clones, roughly 13% of them seen just once. Source material: naive CD4+ T cells from blood. Receptor source: a man younger than 30 with type 1 diabetes. Each CDR3 is given with its conserved first and last residue. The D gene is left open where the match is weak. The size entry is marked missing in some rows and otherwise reads once, few, many or a size class.

CDR3aa,CDR3nt,j_gene,d_gene,abundance,v_gene
CATGGQGPFF,TGTGCCACGGGGGGACAGGGACCGTTCTTC,TRBJ2-1,TRBD1,-,TRBV2
CASSLWVNTGTEAFF,TGCGCCAGCAGCTTGTGGGTCAACACAGGCACTGAAGCTTTCTTT,TRBJ1-1,-,-,TRBV5-1
CAISPGGGKAYGYTF,TGTGCCATCAGTCCCGGAGGGGGGAAGGCTTATGGCTACACCTTC,TRBJ1-2,-,-,TRBV10-3
CASLLRDRPYGYTF,TGTGCCAGTCTACTCCGGGACAGGCCTTATGGCTACACCTTC,TRBJ1-2,TRBD1,-,TRBV19
CAIPPTTQYF,TGTGCCATCCCCCCTACGACCCAGTACTTC,TRBJ2-5,-,-,TRBV6-8
CSVIDGTYEQYF,TGCAGCGTGATCGACGGGACCTACGAGCAGTACTTC,TRBJ2-7,-,few,TRBV29-1
CASSFLRLGTANEQFF,TGTGCCAGCAGCTTCCTAAGACTCGGCACGGCGAATGAGCAGTTCTTC,TRBJ2-1,-,-,TRBV11-3
CASSSANTQYF,TGTGCCAGCAGCTCAGCGAATACGCAGTATTTT,TRBJ2-3,-,-,TRBV11-2
CAWSRGLQSGNTIYF,TGTGCCTGGAGTAGGGGACTTCAATCTGGAAACACCATATATTTT,TRBJ1-3,-,-,TRBV30
CASSLQPEYYGYTF,TGTGCCAGCAGCTTGCAGCCCGAGTACTATGGCTACACCTTC,TRBJ1-2,-,-,TRBV13
CSVDRGGSGELFF,TGCAGCGTTGATCGGGGGGGCTCCGGGGAGCTGTTTTTT,TRBJ2-2,TRBD2,-,TRBV29-1
CASSSTGQSLVQQYF,TGCGCCAGCAGCTCCACGGGACAGAGCTTAGTCCAGCAGTACTTC,TRBJ2-7,TRBD1,few,TRBV5-1
CASSPDTSSPLHF,TGTGCCAGCAGCCCCGACACGTCTTCACCCCTCCACTTT,TRBJ1-6,-,-,TRBV28
CASSSQFTDTQYF,TGTGCCAGCAGTTCCCAGTTCACAGATACGCAGTATTTT,TRBJ2-3,-,few,TRBV2
CASSFTPRGASNEQFF,TGTGCCAGCAGCTTTACCCCCCGGGGGGCAAGCAATGAGCAGTTCTTC,TRBJ2-1,-,few,TRBV11-3
CASSPSEIYYGYTF,TGTGCCAGCTCACCTTCCGAGATATACTATGGCTACACCTTC,TRBJ1-2,-,few,TRBV18
CASSPQGGYTFYEQYF,TGTGCCAGCAGCCCCCAGGGAGGATATACTTTCTACGAGCAGTACTTC,TRBJ2-7,-,-,TRBV5-4
CASRQGQGISNTEAFF,TGCGCCAGCAGGCAGGGACAGGGGATATCGAACACTGAAGCTTTCTTT,TRBJ1-1,TRBD1,-,TRBV5-1
CSVVELYGYTF,TGCAGCGTTGTGGAGCTCTATGGCTACACCTTC,TRBJ1-2,-,-,TRBV29-1
CAWGEGFRETQYF,TGTGCCTGGGGGGAGGGCTTTAGAGAGACCCAGTACTTC,TRBJ2-5,TRBD2,few,TRBV30
CASSLGTGGTETQYF,TGTGCCAGCAGCTTGGGGACAGGGGGCACAGAGACCCAGTACTTC,TRBJ2-5,TRBD1,few,TRBV5-4
CSASSSVEAFF,TGCAGTGCTAGCTCGTCCGTCGAAGCTTTCTTT,TRBJ1-1,-,few,TRBV20-1
CASSLGPFVGTEAFF,TGTGCCAGCAGCTTAGGTCCCTTCGTAGGCACTGAAGCTTTCTTT,TRBJ1-1,-,-,TRBV7-2
CASSLSGGSADTQYF,TGTGCCAGCAGCTTGAGCGGGGGGTCGGCAGATACGCAGTATTTT,TRBJ2-3,TRBD2,-,TRBV5-4
CASSSGQNYEQYF,TGTGCCAGCAGTTCAGGACAGAATTACGAGCAGTACTTC,TRBJ2-7,-,few,TRBV28
CASSLWSGETQYF,TGTGCCAGCAGCTTGTGGAGCGGAGAGACCCAGTACTTC,TRBJ2-5,-,-,TRBV7-9
CASSQDSGGASTDTQYF,TGTGCCAGCAGCCAAGATTCCGGGGGGGCTAGCACAGATACGCAGTATTTT,TRBJ2-3,TRBD2,few,TRBV4-2
CASAQGAYEQYF,TGTGCCAGCGCACAGGGGGCCTACGAGCAGTACTTC,TRBJ2-7,TRBD1,-,TRBV19
CAIRGTGDYGYTF,TGTGCCATCAGAGGGACAGGGGACTATGGCTACACCTTC,TRBJ1-2,TRBD1,-,TRBV10-3
CAWSQVLSNQPQHF,TGTGCCTGGAGTCAGGTCCTCAGCAATCAGCCCCAGCATTTT,TRBJ1-5,-,-,TRBV30
CASSLWGQGKDEQYF,TGTGCCAGCAGTTTATGGGGACAGGGGAAGGACGAGCAGTACTTC,TRBJ2-7,TRBD1,-,TRBV28
CSVSLAVTGELFF,TGCAGCGTTAGCCTAGCGGTAACCGGGGAGCTGTTTTTT,TRBJ2-2,TRBD2,few,TRBV29-1
CASSAAGGRDEQFF,TGTGCCAGCAGTGCGGCGGGGGGGAGGGATGAGCAGTTCTTC,TRBJ2-1,TRBD2,-,TRBV28
CASSEAGQGNYGYTF,TGTGCCAGCAGTGAAGCCGGACAGGGGAACTATGGCTACACCTTC,TRBJ1-2,TRBD1,-,TRBV2
CASSRTGINQPQHF,TGTGCCAGCAGCCGGACAGGGATAAACCAGCCCCAGCATTTT,TRBJ1-5,TRBD1,-,TRBV13
CASSESPGAGEQFF,TGCGCCAGCAGTGAGTCTCCAGGAGCCGGTGAGCAGTTCTTC,TRBJ2-1,-,few,TRBV10-1
CAISSSEDEQFF,TGTGCCATCAGCTCTAGCGAGGATGAGCAGTTCTTC,TRBJ2-1,-,-,TRBV10-3
CASSQPDGAREQFF,TGCGCCAGCAGCCAGCCTGACGGTGCAAGAGAGCAGTTCTTC,TRBJ2-1,-,few,TRBV4-1
CASSTSAHYEQYF,TGTGCCAGCAGCACTAGTGCCCACTACGAGCAGTACTTC,TRBJ2-7,-,few,TRBV7-9
CASSLGSPYNEQFF,TGTGCCAGCAGTTTAGGTTCCCCCTACAATGAGCAGTTCTTC,TRBJ2-1,-,-,TRBV28
CASSGAVGDTQYF,TGTGCCAGCAGTGGGGCTGTCGGAGATACGCAGTATTTT,TRBJ2-3,-,-,TRBV2
CASSEFSGPGAFF,TGTGCCAGCAGTGAATTCAGTGGACCTGGAGCTTTCTTT,TRBJ1-1,-,-,TRBV25-1
CASSFNWDTGELFF,TGTGCCAGCAGTTTTAATTGGGACACCGGGGAGCTGTTTTTT,TRBJ2-2,-,-,TRBV27
CSVEGSGQETQYF,TGCAGCGTTGAAGGGTCCGGCCAAGAGACCCAGTACTTC,TRBJ2-5,-,-,TRBV29-1
CASSLEPPGTF,TGTGCCAGCAGCTTAGAGCCCCCAGGAACCTTC,TRBJ1-2,-,-,TRBV7-9
CASSVAGEKLFF,TGTGCCAGCAGTGTTGCAGGGGAAAAACTGTTTTTT,TRBJ1-4,-,few,TRBV6-6
CASSPQGPGTDTQYF,TGTGCCAGCAGCCCACAGGGGCCGGGCACAGATACGCAGTATTTT,TRBJ2-3,TRBD1,-,TRBV6-1
CASGGETQYF,TGTGCCAGCGGGGGAGAGACCCAGTACTTC,TRBJ2-5,-,-,TRBV5-8
CASSDTGDTEAFF,TGTGCCAGCAGTGATACAGGGGACACTGAAGCTTTCTTT,TRBJ1-1,TRBD1,few,TRBV2
CASSRTGEIGSPLHF,TGTGCCAGCAGTAGGACAGGGGAAATTGGTTCACCCCTCCACTTT,TRBJ1-6,TRBD1,few,TRBV6-6
CASTYRGGIGAFF,TGTGCCAGCACCTACAGGGGAGGGATTGGAGCTTTCTTT,TRBJ1-1,TRBD1,-,TRBV7-9
CASSYGGLRNTGELFF,TGCGCCAGCAGCTATGGGGGACTCCGGAACACCGGGGAGCTGTTTTTT,TRBJ2-2,-,few,TRBV5-1
CATEAPRGGFMNTEAFF,TGTGCCACCGAAGCCCCACGGGGGGGCTTCATGAACACTGAAGCTTTCTTT,TRBJ1-1,-,-,TRBV28
CASSQDRGTAQHF,TGCGCCAGCAGCCAAGATCGGGGTACGGCCCAGCATTTT,TRBJ1-5,-,-,TRBV4-1
CASSETTGYEQYF,TGTGCCAGCAGCGAGACGACAGGTTACGAGCAGTACTTC,TRBJ2-7,-,-,TRBV6-5